The 9 T cell receptor beta chains below were found in one sample sequenced in a study of control samples from healthy donors and cancer patients. Data came from immunoSEQ multiplex PCR; TCRdb stores just in-frame clones and leaves some out. The repertoire includes about 150,000 clones, approximately 86% of them detected once, and about 1.8% sits in the top ten. The specimen sequenced was blood. The receptors stem from a man younger than 35 in good health.

This clone appeared once. The chain carries TRBV11-2 and TRBJ1-4, with no clear D. Trimming left V 5 bases short and J 0 bases short, with 16 bases between. CDR3 length equals 17 residues. CDR1 and CDR2 (germline): SGHAT, FQNNGV. The CDR3, as DNA: TGTGCCAGCAGCCCCCCCCACGGGTTAGCAACTAATGAAAAACTGTTTTTT. Protein: CASSPPHGLATNEKLFF.

Concerning this clone itself: A junction end diverges from the germline sequence, so it may reflect a read error. This chain uses TRBV5-8 with TRBJ2-3; 9 bases map to TRBD2. CDR3 size: 15 residues. Germline V gene data show CDR1 as SGHTS and CDR2 as YDEGEE. The DNA of the CDR3 is TGTGCCAGCAGCTTGGGTGGGACTAGCAGAGATACGCAGTATTTT. This gives the protein CASSLGGTSRDTQYF.

This clone was seen only a few times. The chain employs TRBV5-4 and TRBJ2-2; 12 nucleotides agree with TRBD2. This CDR3 contains 15 residues. From germline, CDR1 is SGHNT and CDR2 YYREEE (reference sequence). V dropped 4 bases and J dropped 6; count of bases not matched to a gene: 4. The CDR3 coding sequence is TGTGCCAGCAGCCCTAGCGGGGGGGAGTCCGGGGAGCTGTTTTTT. This translates into CASSPSGGESGELFF. Filled out from reference TRBV5-4 and TRBJ2-2, the complete variable domain reads ETGVTQSPTHLIKTRGQQVTLRCSSQSGHNTVSWYQQALGQGPQFIFQYYREEENGRGNFPPRFSGLQFPNYSSELNVNALELDDSALYLCASSPSGGESGELFFGEGSRLTVL.

V usage is TRBV28 and J usage is TRBJ2-3; 9 nucleotides align to TRBD2. CDR1 MDHEN and CDR2 SYDVKM come from the germline V gene. After removal of 6 bases from V and 1 base from J, the junction contained 14 bases not matched to a gene. CDR3 length: 18 residues. As DNA, the CDR3 is TGTGCCAGCAGCTCACCGGGCGGGGGGGTTAGAGGCACAGATACGCAGTATTTT. This codes for CASSSPGGGVRGTDTQYF.

By sample share, this clone is medium-sized (0.01 to 0.1%). The chain employs TRBV6-4 and TRBJ2-3, with 8 positions matching TRBD1. Trimming took 3 bases from V and 1 from J; bases not matched to a gene: 3. CDR3 length equals 15 residues. Germline V gene sequence: CDR1 MRHNA, CDR2 SNTAGT. The CDR3 spells CASSEETGGTDTQYF. In DNA form, the CDR3 reads TGTGCCAGCAGTGAGGAGACAGGGGGCACAGATACGCAGTATTTT.

The chain carries TRBV5-4 and TRBJ2-5; no clear D gene. V gave up 9 bases and J gave up 5 bases, with 17 bases separating them. Germline V gene data show CDR1 as SGHNT and CDR2 as YYREEE (reference sequence). This CDR3 has 13 amino acids. The CDR3 loop is CATAVFAGETQYF. The CDR3 DNA reads TGTGCCACAGCAGTATTCGCTGGGGAGACCCAGTACTTC.

J is TRBJ1-2 and V is TRBV6-1; TRBD1 aligns across 8 bases. Germline CDR1 reads MNHNS; CDR2 reads SASEGT. This CDR3 is built from 15 residues. V was pared by 2 bases and J by 2 bases, with 4 bases of the junction left unmatched. The CDR3 is CASSEQGAYNYGYTF. The CDR3 DNA is TGTGCCAGCAGTGAACAGGGGGCGTACAACTATGGCTACACCTTC.

The V call is TRBV9, the J call TRBJ2-2; D remains unclear. Deletions cut 4 bases from V and 4 bases from J, with 14 bases between. The CDR3 is made up of 15 amino acids. Germline CDR1 and CDR2: SGDLS and YYNGEE. The CDR3 DNA follows: TGTGCCAGCAGCATACAGCCAGGATTCACCGGGGAGCTGTTTTTT. Translated, it gives CASSIQPGFTGELFF.

The CDR3, as DNA: TGTGCCAGCAGCTTGACTAAAGAGACCCAGTACTTC. Translating gives CASSLTKETQYF. The gene calls are TRBV5-5 and TRBJ2-5; D gene uncertain. The CDR3 consists of 12 residues. The germline V gene encodes CDR1 SGHKS and CDR2 YYEKEE (reference sequence). V lost 1 base, J lost 3 bases, and 4 bases lay in between.